What follows describes a single TCR beta chain. The antigen is not known. From the 120-subject validation cohort, which was separate from the roughly 700-subject first cohort, the donors were drawn. This sample is part of a study of cytomegalovirus exposure and HLA in healthy donors. Repertoires were generated with immunoSEQ multiplex PCR, while TCRdb's copy carries only in-frame clones and drops some. The sample includes some 270,000 clones, approximately 86% of them seen just once. The germline gives CDR1 MGHRA, CDR2 YSYEKL. Unmatched junction bases numbered 12, after V lost 3 bases and J lost 10 bases. The CDR3 totals 15 residues. Whole-study findings and limits: One later analysis, an examination of the 100 to 150 validation repertoires, found that first-cohort TCR clusters tended to co-occur in them.

The chain is built from TRBV4-1 and TRBJ2-1, with TRBD2 identical over 7 bases. Source material: PBMCs. This clonotype originated in a woman aged 18-30 years in good health and CMV-seronegative. The CDR3 nucleotides are TGCGCCAGCAGCCACGGGGGAGGGTCGCCCTGGGAGCAGTTCTTC. Amino acid sequence: CASSHGGGSPWEQFF.